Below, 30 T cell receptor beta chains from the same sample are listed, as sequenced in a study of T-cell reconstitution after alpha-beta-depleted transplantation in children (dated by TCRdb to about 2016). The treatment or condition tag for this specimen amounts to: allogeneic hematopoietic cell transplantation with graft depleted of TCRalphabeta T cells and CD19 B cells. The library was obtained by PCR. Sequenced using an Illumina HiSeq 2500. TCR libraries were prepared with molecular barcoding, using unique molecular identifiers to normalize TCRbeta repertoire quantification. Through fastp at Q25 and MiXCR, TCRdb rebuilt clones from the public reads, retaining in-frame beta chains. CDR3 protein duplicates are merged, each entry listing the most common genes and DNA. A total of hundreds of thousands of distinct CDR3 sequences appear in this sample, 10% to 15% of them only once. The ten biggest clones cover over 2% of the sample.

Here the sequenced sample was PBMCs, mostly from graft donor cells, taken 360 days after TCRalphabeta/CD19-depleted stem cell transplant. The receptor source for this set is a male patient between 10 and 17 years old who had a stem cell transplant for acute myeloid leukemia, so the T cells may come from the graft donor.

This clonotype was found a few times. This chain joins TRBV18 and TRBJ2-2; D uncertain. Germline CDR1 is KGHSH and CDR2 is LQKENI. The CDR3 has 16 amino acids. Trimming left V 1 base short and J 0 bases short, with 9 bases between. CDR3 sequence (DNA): TGTGCCAGCTCACCACTCCGAAGAACGAACACCGGGGAGCTGTTTTTT. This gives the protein CASSPLRRTNTGELFF.

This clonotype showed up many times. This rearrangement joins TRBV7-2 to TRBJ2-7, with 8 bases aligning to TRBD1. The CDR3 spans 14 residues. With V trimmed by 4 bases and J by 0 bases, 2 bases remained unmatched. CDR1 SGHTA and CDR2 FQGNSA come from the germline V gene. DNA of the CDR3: TGTGCCAGCAGCTGGACAGGGAACTCCTACGAGCAGTACTTC. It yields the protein CASSWTGNSYEQYF.

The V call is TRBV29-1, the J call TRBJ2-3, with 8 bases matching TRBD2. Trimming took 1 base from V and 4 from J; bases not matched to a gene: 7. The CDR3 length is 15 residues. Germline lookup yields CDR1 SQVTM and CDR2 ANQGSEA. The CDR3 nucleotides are TGCAGCGTTGAAGTTCTAGCGGGTCGTTCAGATACGCAGTATTTT. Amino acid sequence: CSVEVLAGRSDTQYF.

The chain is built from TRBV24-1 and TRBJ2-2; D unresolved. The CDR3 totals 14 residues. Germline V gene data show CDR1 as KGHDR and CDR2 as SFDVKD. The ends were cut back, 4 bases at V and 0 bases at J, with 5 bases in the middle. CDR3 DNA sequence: TGTGCCACCAGTGAATTGACGAACACCGGGGAGCTGTTTTTT. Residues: CATSELTNTGELFF.

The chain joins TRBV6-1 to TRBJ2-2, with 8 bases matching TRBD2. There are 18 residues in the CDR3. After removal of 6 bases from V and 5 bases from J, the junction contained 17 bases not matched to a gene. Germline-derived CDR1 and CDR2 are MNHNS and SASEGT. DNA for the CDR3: TGTGCCAGCAGCCGGCCCGGACTAGCCTCCCGAGGGACCGGGGAGCTGTTTTTT. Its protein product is CASSRPGLASRGTGELFF.

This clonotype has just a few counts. The CDR3 sequence: CASSSGRTTALLYNEQFF. DNA for the CDR3: TGTGCCAGCAGCTCCGGGAGAACAACTGCCTTACTTTACAATGAGCAGTTCTTC. V usage is TRBV11-2 and J usage is TRBJ2-1; possibly TRBD2 for D (6 bases). Germline V gene lookup returns CDR1 SGHAT and CDR2 FQNNGV. The CDR3 is 18 amino acids. V lost 4 bases to trimming and J lost 4 bases, with 23 bases between them.

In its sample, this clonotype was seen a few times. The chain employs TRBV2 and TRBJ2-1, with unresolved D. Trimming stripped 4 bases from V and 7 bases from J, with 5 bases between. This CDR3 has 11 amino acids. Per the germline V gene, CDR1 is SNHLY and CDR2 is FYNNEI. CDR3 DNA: TGTGCCAGCAGTGTAACTAATGAGCAGTTCTTC. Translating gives CASSVTNEQFF.

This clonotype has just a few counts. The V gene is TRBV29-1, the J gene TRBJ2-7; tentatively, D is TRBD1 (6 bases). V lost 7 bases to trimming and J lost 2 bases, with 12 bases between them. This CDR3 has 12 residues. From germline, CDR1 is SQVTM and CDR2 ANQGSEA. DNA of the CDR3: TGCAGCGCTACGGACAGTCCCTACGAGCAGTACTTC. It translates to CSATDSPYEQYF.

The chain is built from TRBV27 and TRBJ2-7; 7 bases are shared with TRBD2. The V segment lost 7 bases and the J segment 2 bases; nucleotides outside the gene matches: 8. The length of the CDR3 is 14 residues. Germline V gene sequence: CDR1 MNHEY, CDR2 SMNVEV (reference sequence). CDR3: CASMVRGVTYEQYF. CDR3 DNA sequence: TGTGCCAGCATGGTTCGGGGGGTGACCTACGAGCAGTACTTC.

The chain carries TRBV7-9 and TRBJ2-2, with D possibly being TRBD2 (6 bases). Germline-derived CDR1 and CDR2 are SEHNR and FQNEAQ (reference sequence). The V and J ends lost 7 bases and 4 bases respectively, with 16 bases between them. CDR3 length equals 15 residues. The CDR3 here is CASILLLAATGELFF. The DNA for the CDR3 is TGTGCCAGCATCCTTCTACTAGCAGCCACCGGGGAGCTGTTTTTT.

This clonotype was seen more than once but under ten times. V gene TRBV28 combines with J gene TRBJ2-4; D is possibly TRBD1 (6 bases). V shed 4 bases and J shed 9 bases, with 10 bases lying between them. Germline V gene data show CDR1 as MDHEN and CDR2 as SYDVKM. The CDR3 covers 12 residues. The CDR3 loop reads CASSSTGSIQYF. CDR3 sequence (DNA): TGTGCCAGCAGTTCCACAGGGTCCATTCAGTACTTC.

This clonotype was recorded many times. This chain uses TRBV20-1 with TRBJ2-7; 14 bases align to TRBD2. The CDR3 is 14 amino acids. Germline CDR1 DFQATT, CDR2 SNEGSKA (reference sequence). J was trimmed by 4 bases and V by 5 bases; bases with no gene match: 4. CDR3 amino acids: CSAPRTSGRYEQYF. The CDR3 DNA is TGCAGTGCTCCTAGGACTAGCGGGAGGTACGAGCAGTACTTC.

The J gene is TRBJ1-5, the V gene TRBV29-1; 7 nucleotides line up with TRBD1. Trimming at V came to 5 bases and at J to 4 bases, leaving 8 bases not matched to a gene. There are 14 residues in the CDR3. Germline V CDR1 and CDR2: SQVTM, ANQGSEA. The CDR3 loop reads CSVQSGQRNQPQHF. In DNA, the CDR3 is TGCAGCGTTCAATCGGGACAGAGAAATCAGCCCCAGCATTTT.

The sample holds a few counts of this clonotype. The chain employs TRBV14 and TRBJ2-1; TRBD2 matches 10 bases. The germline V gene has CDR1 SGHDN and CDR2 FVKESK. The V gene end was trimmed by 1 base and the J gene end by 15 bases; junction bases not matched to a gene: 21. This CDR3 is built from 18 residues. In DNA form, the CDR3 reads TGTGCCAGCAGCCAAGTGCTCCCTAGCGGGAGCCACGGTGGTCGAATGTTCTTC. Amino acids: CASSQVLPSGSHGGRMFF.

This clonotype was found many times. The CDR3, as DNA: TGTGCCAGCAGCTTAGATGGGGGGAGGGAGACCCAGTACTTC. Protein product: CASSLDGGRETQYF. The V call is TRBV7-2, the J call TRBJ2-5; TRBD2 is a possible D gene (6 bases). In germline, CDR1 is SGHTA, CDR2 FQGNSA. V dropped 1 base and J dropped 5 bases, with 11 bases sitting between them. This CDR3 has 14 residues.

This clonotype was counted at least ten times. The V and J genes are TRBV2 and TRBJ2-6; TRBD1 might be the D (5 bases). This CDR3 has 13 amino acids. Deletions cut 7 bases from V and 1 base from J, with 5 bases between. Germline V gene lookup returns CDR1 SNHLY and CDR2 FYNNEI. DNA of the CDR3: TGTGCCAGCACAGGGTCTGGGGCCAACGTCCTGACTTTC. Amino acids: CASTGSGANVLTF.

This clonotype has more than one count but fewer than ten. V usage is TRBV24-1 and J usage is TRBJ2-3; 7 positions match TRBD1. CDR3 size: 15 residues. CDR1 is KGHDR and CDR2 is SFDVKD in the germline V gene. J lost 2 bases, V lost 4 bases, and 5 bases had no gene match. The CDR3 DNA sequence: TGTGCCACCAGTGAAAGACAGGGTTACACAGATACGCAGTATTTT. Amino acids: CATSERQGYTDTQYF.

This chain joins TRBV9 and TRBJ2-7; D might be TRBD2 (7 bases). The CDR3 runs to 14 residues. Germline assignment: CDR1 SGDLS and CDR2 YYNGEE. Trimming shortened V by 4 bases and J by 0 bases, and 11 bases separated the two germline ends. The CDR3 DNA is TGTGCCAGCAGCCCGGGGGGCTACTCCTACGAGCAGTACTTC. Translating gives CASSPGGYSYEQYF.

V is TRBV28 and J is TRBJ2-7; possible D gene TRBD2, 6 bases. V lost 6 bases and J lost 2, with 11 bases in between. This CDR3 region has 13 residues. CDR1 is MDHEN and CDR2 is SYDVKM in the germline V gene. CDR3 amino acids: CASREGRPYEQYF. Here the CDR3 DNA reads TGTGCCAGCAGGGAGGGTCGGCCCTACGAGCAGTACTTC. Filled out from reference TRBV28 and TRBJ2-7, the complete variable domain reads DVKVTQSSRYLVKRTGEKVFLECVQDMDHENMFWYRQDPGLGLRLIYFSYDVKMKEKGDIPEGYSVSREKKERFSLILESASTNQTSMYLCASREGRPYEQYFGPGTRLTVT.

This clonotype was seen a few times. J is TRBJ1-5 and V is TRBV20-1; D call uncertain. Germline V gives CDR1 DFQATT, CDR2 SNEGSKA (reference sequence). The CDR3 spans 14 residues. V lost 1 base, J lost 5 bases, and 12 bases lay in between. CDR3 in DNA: TGCAGTGCTAGAGGCGGAGGAATGGATCAGCCCCAGCATTTT. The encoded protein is CSARGGGMDQPQHF.

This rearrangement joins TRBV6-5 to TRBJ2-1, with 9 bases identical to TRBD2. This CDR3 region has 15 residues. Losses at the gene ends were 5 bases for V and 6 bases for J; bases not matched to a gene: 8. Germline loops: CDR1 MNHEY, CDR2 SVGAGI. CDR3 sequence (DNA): TGTGCCAGCAGTCCGCGGGGGGGCGGAATCAATGAGCAGTTCTTC. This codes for CASSPRGGGINEQFF.

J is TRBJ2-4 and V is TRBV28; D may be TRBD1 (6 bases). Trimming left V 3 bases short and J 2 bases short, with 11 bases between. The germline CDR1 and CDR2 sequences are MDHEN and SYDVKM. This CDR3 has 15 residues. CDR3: CASSFLGGPKNIQYF. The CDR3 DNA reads TGTGCCAGCAGTTTCCTTGGGGGCCCCAAAAACATTCAGTACTTC.

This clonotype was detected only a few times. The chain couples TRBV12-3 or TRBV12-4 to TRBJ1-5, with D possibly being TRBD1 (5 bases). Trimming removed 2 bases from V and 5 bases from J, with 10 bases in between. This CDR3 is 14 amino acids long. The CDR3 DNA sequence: TGTGCCAGCAGTTTAAAAGGGGTCGATCAGCCCCAGCATTTT. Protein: CASSLKGVDQPQHF.

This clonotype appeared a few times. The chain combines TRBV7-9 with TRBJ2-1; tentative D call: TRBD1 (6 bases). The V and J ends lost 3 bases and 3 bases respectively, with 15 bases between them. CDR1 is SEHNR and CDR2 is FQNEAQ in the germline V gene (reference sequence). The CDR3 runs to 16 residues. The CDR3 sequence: CASSLYGTFDYNEQFF. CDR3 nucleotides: TGTGCCAGCAGCTTGTACGGGACATTCGACTACAATGAGCAGTTCTTC. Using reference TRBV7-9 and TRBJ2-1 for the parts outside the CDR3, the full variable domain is DTGVSQNPRHKITKRGQNVTFRCDPISEHNRLYWYRQTLGQGPEFLTYFQNEAQLEKSRLLSDRFSAERPKGSFSTLEIQRTEQGDSAMYLCASSLYGTFDYNEQFFGPGTRLTVL.

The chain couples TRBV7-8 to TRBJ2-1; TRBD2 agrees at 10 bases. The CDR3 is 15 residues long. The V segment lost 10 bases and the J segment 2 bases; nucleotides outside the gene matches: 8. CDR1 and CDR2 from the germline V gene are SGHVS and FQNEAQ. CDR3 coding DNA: TGTGCCACCGGACCGAGCGGGAGGGCCTACAATGAGCAGTTCTTC. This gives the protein CATGPSGRAYNEQFF.

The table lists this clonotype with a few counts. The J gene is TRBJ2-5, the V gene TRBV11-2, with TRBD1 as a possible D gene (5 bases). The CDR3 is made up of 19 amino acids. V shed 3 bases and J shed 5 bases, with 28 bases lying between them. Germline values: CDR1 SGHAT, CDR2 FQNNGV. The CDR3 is CASSFSNRGSDIFLETQYF. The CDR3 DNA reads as TGTGCCAGCAGCTTCTCTAATAGGGGATCTGACATATTCTTGGAGACCCAGTACTTC. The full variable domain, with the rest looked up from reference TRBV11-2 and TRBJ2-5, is EAGVAQSPRYKIIEKRQSVAFWCNPISGHATLYWYQQILGQGPKLLIQFQNNGVVDDSQLPKDRFSAERLKGVDSTLKIQPAKLEDSAVYLCASSFSNRGSDIFLETQYFGPGTRLLVL.

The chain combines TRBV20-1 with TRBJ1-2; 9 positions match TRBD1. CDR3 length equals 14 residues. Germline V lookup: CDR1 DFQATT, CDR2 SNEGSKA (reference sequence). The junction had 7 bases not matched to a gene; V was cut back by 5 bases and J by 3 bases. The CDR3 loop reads CSAEYRDRDYGYTF. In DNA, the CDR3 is TGCAGTGCTGAATACCGGGACAGGGACTATGGCTACACCTTC.

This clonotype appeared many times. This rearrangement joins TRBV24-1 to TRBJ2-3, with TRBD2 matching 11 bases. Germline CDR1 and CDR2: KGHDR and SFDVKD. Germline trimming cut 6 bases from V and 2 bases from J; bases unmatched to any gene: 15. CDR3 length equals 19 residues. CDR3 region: CATSPDVVGLAANTDTQYF. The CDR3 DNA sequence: TGTGCCACCAGTCCGGATGTGGTGGGACTAGCGGCGAACACAGATACGCAGTATTTT.

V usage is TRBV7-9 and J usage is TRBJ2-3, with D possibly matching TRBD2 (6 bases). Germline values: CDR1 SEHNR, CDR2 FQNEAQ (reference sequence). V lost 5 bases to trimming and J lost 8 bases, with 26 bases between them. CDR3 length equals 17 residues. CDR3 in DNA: TGTGCCAGCAGCCCAAACATCCTAGCGCCCCCCGTGGGTACGCAGTATTTT. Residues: CASSPNILAPPVGTQYF.

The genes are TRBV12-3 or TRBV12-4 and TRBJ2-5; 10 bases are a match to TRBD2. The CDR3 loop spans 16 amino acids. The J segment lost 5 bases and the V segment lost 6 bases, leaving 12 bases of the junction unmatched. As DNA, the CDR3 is TGTGCCAGCAGGATAGGACTAGCGGAGGGAGGGGAGACCCAGTACTTC. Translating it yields CASRIGLAEGGETQYF.